This TCR beta chain was identified in a study of PD-L1 blockade in urothelial cancer. At the level of the study: The study recovered a median of roughly 140,000 T cells per blood sample.

Germline V gene lookup returns CDR1 MDHEN and CDR2 SYDVKM. V was pared by 2 bases and J by 15 bases, with 17 bases between. The CDR3 is 14 residues long. Sequencing was performed with immunoSEQ multiplex PCR; in TCRdb, only in-frame clones are kept and a portion is missing. This table has 100,000 or so clones, roughly nine tenths appearing once. The source material was PBMCs, sampled around atezolizumab (anti-PD-L1) treatment. The clonotype originates from an elderly woman with urothelial cancer. This rearrangement joins TRBV28 to TRBJ2-6, with TRBD1 as a possible D gene (5 bases). DNA for the CDR3: TGTGCCAGCAGTTTAAGTAGGCAGGGTTTCCGCCTGACTTTC. The encoded protein is CASSLSRQGFRLTF.